The source of this T cell receptor (beta chain) is a study of shared clonotypes between healthy human individuals (dated by TCRdb to the early 2020s). Study-level background: The cohort comprised a couple of women and a few men aged 18 to 49 years. For each donor, CD4 naive and CD4 memory were each run on three plates, CD8 naive on two plates, and CD8 memory on one plate. The study deeply sequenced blood TCR repertoires of five healthy adults to estimate repertoire size and the extent of clonotype sharing between individuals. To increase sequencing depth and limit assay-specific biases, different laboratories used diverse techniques to prepare libraries and sequence TCR repertoires. Leukapheresis yielded between about 0.94 and 8.9 billion PBMCs per donor. Overall results and qualifications from the work: Pairwise subsampling led to the expectation that sequencing depth would affect the degree of clonotype sharing among donors. Only blood was sampled, and tissue TCR repertoires likely differ from those in blood. Naive subsets generally had larger estimated clonotype richness than memory subsets did. Incomplete sequencing was indicated by rarefaction of sorted-subset datasets, despite the large sequencing depth. Higher generation probabilities were observed for clonotypes shared by all four sorted-subset donors than for non-shared clonotypes. About 5% of naive CD4, around 3.5% of naive CD8, 2.3% of memory CD4, and 0.4% of memory CD8 clonotypes were shared across a few donors. Because the study included only a small number of donors, the genetic and exposure-history diversity represented was limited.

The donors were healthy, HIV-negative adults with no recently reported acute infections or vaccinations. Every donor was a Caucasian adult living in Nashville, Tennessee, USA. Magnetic negative selection was used to enrich CD4+ T cells, after which naive cells were positively selected on CD45RA and the negative fraction became the memory subset. After blood collection by leukapheresis, PBMCs were isolated using Ficoll-Histopaque density gradient centrifugation and then cryopreserved in the vapor phase of liquid nitrogen. Purity and quantity of every magnetically sorted T cell population were checked by analytical flow cytometry. Each sorted fraction had its genomic DNA isolated and then quantified by UV absorbance on a Nanodrop 2000c. CDR1 and CDR2 are read off the germline V gene (reference sequence) as SEHNR and FQNEAQ. Germline trimming: 5 bases from V, 5 bases from J; junction bases outside gene matches: 6. The CDR3 measures 14 amino acids from cysteine to phenylalanine. Solely the CDR3 DNA is kept, with 42 bases framed from the first base.

TCR CDR3 regions were amplified from genomic DNA by multiplex PCR using the deep immunoSEQ assay. Extracted genomic DNA from each cell subset was distributed evenly across all wells of several immunoSEQ 96-well plates, and each plate was treated as a replicate. For sorted subsets, roughly 200 ng of genomic DNA, equivalent to 25,000 to 35,000 T cell genomes, went into each replicate PCR. Purified libraries were quantified with a Qubit 3.0 fluorometer, sized on a Bioanalyzer 2100, and re-quantified with the KAPA Library Quantification kit. Every immunoSEQ 96-well plate was sequenced on a dedicated single-read 150-cycle Illumina NextSeq 550 flow cell. Per the authors' processing: Because the immunoSEQ output included only junctional sequences and no quality scores, the filtering could not be the same as the filtering used for full-length reads. Sequences were annotated with PyIR, a Python wrapper for IgBLAST v1.9, using IMGT germline references to assign V/J genes and CDR3. Reads were filtered out if the reads had weak V/J assignments (E-value above 1e-6), no CDR3, stop codons, out-of-frame junctions, or ambiguous translated residues. V3J clonotypes were defined as sequences sharing the same inferred V gene, J gene, and CDR3 amino acid sequence. To compute the percentage overlap between repertoires, the number of shared unique clonotypes was divided by the size of the smaller repertoire. RTK rarefaction, the Chao1 estimator, and Recon v2.1 estimates of unobserved clonotypes were used to assess repertoire richness. Generation probabilities were computed with OLGA for all TCRbeta clonotypes obtained by the gDNA method from four donors. Sourced from immuneACCESS, this table was stored by TCRdb with only in-frame sequences that have V and J called. A share of the clones is absent; for the studies checked, an unresolved V gene accounts for under half, and the remainder has no known explanation. That table furnishes V, J and clone size, whereas the DNA furnished D and trimming. The sample yields about 2.4 million clones; around 94% were counted once. Roughly 0.15% of the sample is held by the ten biggest clonotypes.

This clone was observed once. Its antigen remains undetermined. Nothing much larger sits one base from this clone, and base qualities are not available. The sequence was obtained from a man aged 18 to 29 in good health. The chain employs TRBV7-9 and TRBJ2-5; TRBD1 agrees with 9 junctional bases. The sample consisted of naive CD4+ T cells sorted from blood. The cell subset or site label corresponds to: CD45RA+ positively selected. The CDR3 reads CASSAGTGRETQYF. DNA sequence: TGTGCCAGCAGCGCAGGGACAGGGCGGGAGACCCAGTACTTC.